This TCR beta chain was observed in a study of control samples from healthy donors and cancer patients. Only in-frame clones appear in the TCRdb table, and some are missing; sequencing was by immunoSEQ multiplex PCR. Of some 150,000 clones listed, 94% are singletons. Sequencing input: PBMCs. This sequence was found in a man in his 60s with colorectal cancer.

The CDR3 sequence is CASSLLGGTYNEQFF. CDR3 nucleotide sequence: TGTGCCAGCAGCTTATTGGGGGGGACCTACAATGAGCAGTTCTTC. This rearrangement joins TRBV7-9 to TRBJ2-1; 7 bases fit TRBD2. The V gene end was trimmed by 2 bases and the J gene end by 2 bases; junction bases not matched to a gene: 3. The germline V gene has CDR1 SEHNR and CDR2 FQNEAQ (reference sequence). The CDR3 covers 15 residues.